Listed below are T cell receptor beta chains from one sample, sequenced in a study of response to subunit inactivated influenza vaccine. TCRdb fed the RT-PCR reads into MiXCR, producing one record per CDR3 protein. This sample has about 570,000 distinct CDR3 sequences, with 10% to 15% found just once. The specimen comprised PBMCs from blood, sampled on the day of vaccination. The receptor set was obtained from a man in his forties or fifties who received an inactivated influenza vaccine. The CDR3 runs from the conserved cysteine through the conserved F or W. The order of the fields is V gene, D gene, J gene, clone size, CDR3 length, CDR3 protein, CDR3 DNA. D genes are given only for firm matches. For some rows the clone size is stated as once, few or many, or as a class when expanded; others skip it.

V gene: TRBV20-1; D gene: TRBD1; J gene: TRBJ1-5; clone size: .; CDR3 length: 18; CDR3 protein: CSARDSRDRGHRNQPQHF; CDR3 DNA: TGCAGTGCTAGAGACAGCCGGGACAGGGGGCACCGTAATCAGCCCCAGCATTTT
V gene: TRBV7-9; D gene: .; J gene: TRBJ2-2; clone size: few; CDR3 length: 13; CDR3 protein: CASIQTNTGELFF; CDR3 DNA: TGTGCCAGCATACAGACGAACACCGGGGAGCTGTTTTTT
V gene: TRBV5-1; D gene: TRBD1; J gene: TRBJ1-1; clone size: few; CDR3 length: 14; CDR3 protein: CASSSGTGPTEAFF; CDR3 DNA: TGCGCCAGCAGCTCCGGGACAGGGCCCACTGAAGCTTTCTTT
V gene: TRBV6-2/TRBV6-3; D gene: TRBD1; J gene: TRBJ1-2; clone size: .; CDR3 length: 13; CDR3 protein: CASSYKGARGYTF; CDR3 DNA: TGTGCCAGCAGTTACAAGGGGGCGCGGGGCTACACCTTC
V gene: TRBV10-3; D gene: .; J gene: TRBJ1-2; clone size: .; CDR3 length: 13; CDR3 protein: CAISEMSYYGYTF; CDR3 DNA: TGTGCCATCAGTGAGATGAGTTACTATGGCTACACCTTC
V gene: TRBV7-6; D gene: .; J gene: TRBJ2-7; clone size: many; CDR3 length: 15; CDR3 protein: CASSLEATLSYEQYF; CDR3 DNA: TGTGCCAGCAGCTTAGAGGCTACGCTCTCCTACGAGCAGTACTTC
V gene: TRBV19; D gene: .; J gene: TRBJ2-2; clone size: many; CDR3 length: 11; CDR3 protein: CASSTLSELFF; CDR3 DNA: TGTGCCAGTAGTACCCTATCCGAGCTGTTTTTT
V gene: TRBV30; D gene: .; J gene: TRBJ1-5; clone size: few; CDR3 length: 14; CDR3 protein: CAWSQEAYNQPQHF; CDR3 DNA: TGTGCCTGGAGTCAGGAGGCGTACAATCAGCCCCAGCATTTT
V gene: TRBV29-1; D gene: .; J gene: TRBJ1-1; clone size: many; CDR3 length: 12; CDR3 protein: CSVARGNTEAFF; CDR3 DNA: TGCAGCGTTGCTCGGGGGAACACTGAAGCTTTCTTT
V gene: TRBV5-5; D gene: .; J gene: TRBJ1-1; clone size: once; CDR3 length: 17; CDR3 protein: CASSFNHFLGAPTEAFF; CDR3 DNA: TGTGCCAGCAGCTTTAACCACTTCTTGGGGGCCCCCACTGAAGCTTTCTTT
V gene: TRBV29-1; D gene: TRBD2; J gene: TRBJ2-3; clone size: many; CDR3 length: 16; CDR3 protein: CSVGGLAGGSTDTQYF; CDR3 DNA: TGCAGCGTTGGGGGACTAGCGGGAGGGTCCACAGATACGCAGTATTTT
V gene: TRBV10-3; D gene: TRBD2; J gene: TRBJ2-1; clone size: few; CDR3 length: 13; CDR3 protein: CATRGGSYNEQFF; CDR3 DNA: TGTGCCACCCGGGGGGGCTCCTACAATGAGCAGTTCTTC
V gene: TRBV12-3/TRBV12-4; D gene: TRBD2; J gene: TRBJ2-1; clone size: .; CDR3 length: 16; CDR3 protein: CASSLLGRGAYNEQFF; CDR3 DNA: TGTGCCAGCAGTTTATTAGGGCGGGGGGCCTACAATGAGCAGTTCTTC
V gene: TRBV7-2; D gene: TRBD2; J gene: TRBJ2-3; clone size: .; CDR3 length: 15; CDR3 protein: CASSLRGGAINTQYF; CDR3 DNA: TGTGCCAGCAGCTTACGCGGGGGGGCCATTAATACGCAGTATTTT
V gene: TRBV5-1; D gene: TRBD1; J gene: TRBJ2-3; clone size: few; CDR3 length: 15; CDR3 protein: CASSRGTGGLDTQYF; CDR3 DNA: TGCGCCAGCAGCCGAGGGACAGGGGGCTTAGATACGCAGTATTTT
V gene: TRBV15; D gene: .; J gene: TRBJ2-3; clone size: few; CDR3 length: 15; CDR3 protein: CATSRGGQSTDTQYF; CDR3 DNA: TGTGCCACCAGCAGAGGAGGACAGAGCACAGATACGCAGTATTTT
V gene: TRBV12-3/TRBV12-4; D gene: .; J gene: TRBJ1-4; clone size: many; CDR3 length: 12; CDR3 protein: CASSDPNEKLFF; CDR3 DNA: TGTGCCAGCAGTGACCCGAATGAAAAACTGTTTTTT
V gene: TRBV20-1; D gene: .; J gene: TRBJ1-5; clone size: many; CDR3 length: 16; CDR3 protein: CSARTGGSMGSQPQHF; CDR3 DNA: TGCAGTGCTAGGACCGGGGGGAGTATGGGTAGTCAGCCCCAGCATTTT
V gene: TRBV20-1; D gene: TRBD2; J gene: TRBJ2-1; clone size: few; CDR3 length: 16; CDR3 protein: CSAQKGREGTYNEQFF; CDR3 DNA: TGCAGTGCTCAAAAAGGGCGGGAGGGCACCTACAATGAGCAGTTCTTC
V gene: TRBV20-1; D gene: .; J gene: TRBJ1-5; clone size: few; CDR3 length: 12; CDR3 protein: CSAGGANQPQHF; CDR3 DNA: TGCAGTGCTGGGGGGGCAAATCAGCCCCAGCATTTT
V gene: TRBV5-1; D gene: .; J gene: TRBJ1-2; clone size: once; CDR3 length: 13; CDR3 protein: CASSNRGSYGYTF; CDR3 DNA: TGCGCCAGCAGCAACCGGGGCAGCTATGGCTACACCTTC
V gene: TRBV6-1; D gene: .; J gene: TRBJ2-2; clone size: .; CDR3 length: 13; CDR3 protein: CATPNQNTGELFF; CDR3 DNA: TGTGCCACCCCAAATCAAAACACCGGGGAGCTGTTTTTT
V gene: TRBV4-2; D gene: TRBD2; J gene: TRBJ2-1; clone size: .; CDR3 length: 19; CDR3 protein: CASSPSGLGAGVPHNEQFF; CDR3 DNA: TGTGCCAGCAGCCCATCCGGTCTTGGGGCGGGGGTCCCCCACAATGAGCAGTTCTTC
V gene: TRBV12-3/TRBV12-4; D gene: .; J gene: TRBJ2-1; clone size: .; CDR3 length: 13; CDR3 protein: CASSLLVLPEQFF; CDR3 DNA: TGTGCCAGCAGTTTACTCGTTTTACCTGAGCAGTTCTTC
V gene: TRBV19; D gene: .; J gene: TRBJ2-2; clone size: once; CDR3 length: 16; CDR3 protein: CASKALWRENTGELFF; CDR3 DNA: TGTGCCAGTAAAGCCCTCTGGCGGGAAAACACCGGGGAGCTGTTTTTT
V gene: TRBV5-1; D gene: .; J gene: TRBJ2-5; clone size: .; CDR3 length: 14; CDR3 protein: CASSSTTPQETQYF; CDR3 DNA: TGCGCCAGCAGCTCGACTACGCCCCAAGAGACCCAGTACTTC
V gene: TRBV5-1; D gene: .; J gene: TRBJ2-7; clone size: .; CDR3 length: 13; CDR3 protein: CASRDFGAYEQYF; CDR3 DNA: TGCGCCAGCCGGGATTTCGGAGCTTACGAGCAGTACTTC
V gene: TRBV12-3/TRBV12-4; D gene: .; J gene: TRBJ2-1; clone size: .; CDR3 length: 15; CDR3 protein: CASSLLTASYNEQFF; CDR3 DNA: TGTGCCAGCAGTTTACTGACAGCCTCCTACAATGAGCAGTTCTTC
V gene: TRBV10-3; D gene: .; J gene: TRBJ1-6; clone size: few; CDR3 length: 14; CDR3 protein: CAISESVRNSPLHF; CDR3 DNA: TGTGCCATCAGTGAATCCGTGAGAAATTCACCCCTCCACTTT
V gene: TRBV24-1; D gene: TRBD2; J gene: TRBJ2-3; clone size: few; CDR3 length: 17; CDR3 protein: CATSDLGTSEFTDTQYF; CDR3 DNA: TGTGCCACCAGTGATTTGGGGACTAGCGAGTTTACAGATACGCAGTATTTT
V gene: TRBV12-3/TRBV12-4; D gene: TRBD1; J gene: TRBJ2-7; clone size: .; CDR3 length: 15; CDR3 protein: CASSPSDRAAYEQYF; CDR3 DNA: TGTGCCAGCAGTCCTTCGGACAGGGCCGCCTACGAGCAGTACTTC
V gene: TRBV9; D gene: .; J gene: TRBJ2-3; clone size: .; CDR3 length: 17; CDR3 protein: CASSTSSSSGGTDTQYF; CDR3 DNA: TGTGCCAGCAGCACAAGTTCTAGCTCAGGGGGCACAGATACGCAGTATTTT
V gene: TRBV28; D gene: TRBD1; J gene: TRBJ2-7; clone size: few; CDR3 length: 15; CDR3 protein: CASSWTGGKSYEQYF; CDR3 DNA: TGTGCCAGCAGCTGGACAGGGGGGAAATCGTACGAGCAGTACTTC